This T cell receptor beta chain was recorded in a study of cytomegalovirus exposure and HLA in healthy donors. In the case of this clone: Antigen: not known.

Overall study findings and caveats: In a later analysis, TCR beta V- and J-gene trimming was associated with a missense DCLRE1C variant. Overall, around 150 TCR beta chains were annotated as cytomegalovirus-associated.

Germline loops: CDR1 MGHRA, CDR2 YSYEKL. The CDR3 is made up of 17 amino acids. V lost 0 bases and J lost 7; bases outside the gene matches: 10. The PCR ran on 60 Vbeta and 13 Jbeta primers. The data were produced by immunoSEQ multiplex PCR, yet TCRdb's version contains in-frame clones alone and is incomplete. The repertoire holds roughly 170,000 clones, with around three quarters as singletons. The TCR comes from a woman in her 30s in good health and CMV-seronegative. The chain has TRBV4-1 and TRBJ2-1; 9 nucleotides align to TRBD1. The sequencing sample was made of PBMCs. The CDR3 nucleotides read TGCGCCAGCAGCCAAGATCTCCGGGACAGGGTTTTGAATGAGCAGTTCTTC. Its translation: CASSQDLRDRVLNEQFF.